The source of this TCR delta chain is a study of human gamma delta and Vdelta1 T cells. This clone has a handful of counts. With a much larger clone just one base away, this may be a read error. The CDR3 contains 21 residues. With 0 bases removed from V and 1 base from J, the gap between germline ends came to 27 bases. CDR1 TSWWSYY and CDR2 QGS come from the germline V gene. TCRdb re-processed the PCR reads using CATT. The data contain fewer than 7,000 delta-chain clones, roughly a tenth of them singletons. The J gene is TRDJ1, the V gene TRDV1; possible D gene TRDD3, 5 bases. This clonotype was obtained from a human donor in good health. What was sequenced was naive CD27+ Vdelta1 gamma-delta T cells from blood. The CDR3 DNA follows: TGTGCTCTTGGGGAACTACGTGCCCCTCGGGGGTCTCTTCGGGGCACCGATAAACTCATCTTT. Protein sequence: CALGELRAPRGSLRGTDKLIF.